This T cell receptor (beta chain) was documented in a study of cytomegalovirus exposure and HLA in healthy donors. Study-level information: Unique TCR beta sequences numbering approximately 120 million came from around 180 million T cells in an earlier analysis. Broader study findings: As immune exposure information, only CMV serostatus was available. Most TCR beta V segments were productive about 90% or about 30% of the time in an earlier analysis.

The PCR made use of 60 Vbeta and 13 Jbeta primers. Clones were read by immunoSEQ multiplex PCR, and TCRdb kept only the in-frame ones, dropping some. The table records about 250,000 clones, 80% to 95% of them present only once. The CDR3 sequence is 14 residues long. CDR1 and CDR2 (germline): SGHKS, YYEKEE (reference sequence). V was clipped by 3 bases and J by 4 bases; unmatched bases: 1. In regard to this clone: Its specificity is unknown.

Sequencing was performed on PBMCs. The sequence was obtained from a girl aged 2 to 9 in good health and CMV-seronegative. The J gene is TRBJ2-5, the V gene TRBV5-5; 12 bases align to TRBD2. CDR3 DNA: TGTGCCAGCAGCTGGACTAGCGGGGTAGAGACCCAGTACTTC. Its translation is CASSWTSGVETQYF.